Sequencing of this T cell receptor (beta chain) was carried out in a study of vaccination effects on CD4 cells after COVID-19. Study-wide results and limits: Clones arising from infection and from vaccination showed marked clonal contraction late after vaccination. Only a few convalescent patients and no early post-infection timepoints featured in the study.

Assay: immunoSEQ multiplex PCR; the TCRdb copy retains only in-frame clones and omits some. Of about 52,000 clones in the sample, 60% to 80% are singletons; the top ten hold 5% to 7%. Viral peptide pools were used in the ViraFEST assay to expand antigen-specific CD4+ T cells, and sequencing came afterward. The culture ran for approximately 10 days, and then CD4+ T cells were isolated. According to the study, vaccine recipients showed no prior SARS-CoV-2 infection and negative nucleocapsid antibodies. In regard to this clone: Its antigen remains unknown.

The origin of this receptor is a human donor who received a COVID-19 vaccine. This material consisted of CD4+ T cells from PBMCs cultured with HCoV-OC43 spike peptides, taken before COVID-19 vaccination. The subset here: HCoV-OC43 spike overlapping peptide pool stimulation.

Written as DNA, the CDR3 is TGTGCCAGCAGTGAGTTCGAATCCCTCGAGCAGTACGTC. Translated, it gives CASSEFESLEQYV. The genes are TRBV2 and TRBJ2-7; D is ambiguous. Trimming cost V 3 bases and J 6 bases, with 12 bases left between them. This CDR3 is built from 13 residues. The germline gives CDR1 SNHLY, CDR2 FYNNEI.